This entry is about one TCR beta chain. What antigen it recognizes has not been identified. Base qualities are not provided; no much larger clone lies one nucleotide away. The sample originates from a study of early T cells in non-severe SARS-CoV-2 infection (dated by TCRdb to about 2021). About the investigation overall: Bulk RNA from unsorted whole blood was used for TCR sequencing, so alpha and beta chains could not be paired. Paper-wide results and their limitations: VDJdb matching was skewed toward anti-spike CD8 responses and likely underestimated virus-specific expansions by missing private and CD4 specificities.

A case-control design nested within a healthcare worker cohort in London, UK, was used, with weekly nasopharyngeal swab PCR tests and blood sampling performed. Healthcare workers were recruited between 23 and 31 March 2020, during the week of the UK lockdown, and were followed weekly for up to about 15 weeks. Library prep was done by 5' RACE. TCRdb shows the sequencer as NextSeq 500. In the TCR library protocol, unique molecular identifiers were attached to individual cDNA molecules to correct for PCR bias and sequencing error. TCR alpha and beta chains were both sequenced, and the abundances of alpha and beta sequences in each sample were closely correlated with each other. Per the authors' processing: Decombinator V4 was used to annotate the V gene, J gene and CDR3 of the TCR sequences. TCRs were defined as expanded if a significant change between any two time points was detected under a Poisson model with p below 0.0001. Abundances of TCRs were expressed as counts per million after normalisation to the total number of TCRs sequenced in each sample. TRAV1-2 paired with TRAJ12, TRAJ20 or TRAJ33 defined MAIT TCRs, while TRAV10 paired with TRAJ18 defined iNKT TCRs. VDJdb, accessed 1 November 2021, was searched for CMV, EBV and SARS-CoV-2 annotated TCRs, with TCRs annotated for multiple antigens excluded. TCRdb ran its own pipeline on the public reads, namely fastp trimming at Q25 and MiXCR clone calling, and kept in-frame beta chains. Every distinct CDR3 protein forms one entry, paired with its most common genes and DNA. These V and J calls rely on TCRdb rather than the paper's analysis. The sample yields 55,000 or so distinct CDR3 sequences; around 12% were counted once. Around 1.4% of the sample is taken by the ten largest.

CDR1 and CDR2, looked up from the germline V gene, are SGHDN and FVKESK. V has 3 bases trimmed and J has 1 base trimmed; junction bases matching no gene number 3. The CDR3 holds 15 amino acids from the cysteine to the phenylalanine. This entry keeps only the CDR3 DNA: 45 bases, framed from base 1. This TCR was sampled from an adult who was a healthcare worker with PCR-confirmed SARS-CoV-2 infection or an uninfected control (not recorded which). This sequence uses TRBV14 and TRBJ2-3; TRBD2 lines up with 8 middle nucleotides. Sequencing was done on a sample of whole blood. The CDR3 protein is CASSQLTSGTDTQYF. The sequenced DNA: TGTGCCAGCAGCCAGTTGACTAGCGGCACAGATACGCAGTATTTT.